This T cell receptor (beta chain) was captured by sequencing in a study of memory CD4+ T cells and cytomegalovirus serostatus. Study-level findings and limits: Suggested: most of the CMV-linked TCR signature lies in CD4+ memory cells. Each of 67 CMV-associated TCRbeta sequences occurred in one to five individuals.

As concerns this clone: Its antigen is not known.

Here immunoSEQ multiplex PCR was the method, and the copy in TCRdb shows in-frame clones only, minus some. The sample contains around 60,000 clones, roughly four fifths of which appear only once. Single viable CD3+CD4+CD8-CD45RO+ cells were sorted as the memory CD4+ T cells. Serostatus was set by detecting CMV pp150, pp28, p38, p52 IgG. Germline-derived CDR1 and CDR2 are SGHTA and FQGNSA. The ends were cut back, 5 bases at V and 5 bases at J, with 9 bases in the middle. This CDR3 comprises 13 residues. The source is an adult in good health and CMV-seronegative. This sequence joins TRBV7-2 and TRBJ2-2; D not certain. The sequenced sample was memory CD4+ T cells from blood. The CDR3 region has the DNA TGTGCCAGCAGCCCACAGCAAACCGGGGAGCTGTTTTTT. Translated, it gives CASSPQQTGELFF. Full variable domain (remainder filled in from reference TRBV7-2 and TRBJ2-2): GAGVSQSPSNKVTEKGKDVELRCDPISGHTALYWYRQSLGQGLEFLIYFQGNSAPDKSGLPSDRFSAERTGGSVSTLTIQRTQQEDSAVYLCASSPQQTGELFFGEGSRLTVL.